This T cell receptor beta chain originates from a study of PD-1 and CTLA-4 blockade in melanoma. Assay: immunoSEQ multiplex PCR; the TCRdb copy retains only in-frame clones and omits some. The repertoire has approximately 15,000 clones, roughly 70% of them found once; the top ten carry roughly 14%. The sequence was collected from a human donor with melanoma. Sequences were derived from CD8+ T cells from peripheral blood, sampled from a patient given anti-PD-1 treatment.

In nucleotides, the CDR3 is TGTGCCAGCAGCTTCCTGATAACAGGACGGAACTATGGCTACACCTTC. Amino acids: CASSFLITGRNYGYTF. The rearrangement links TRBV5-6 to TRBJ1-2, with TRBD1 as a possible D gene (5 bases). Trimming took 2 bases from V and 2 from J, leaving 16 bases between them. The CDR3 covers 16 residues. From germline, CDR1 is SGHDT and CDR2 YYEEEE.